The sequence of this TCR beta chain was determined in a study of T cell responses to AZD1222 COVID-19 vaccine. Background on the study: Researchers grouped second doses given at about 4 or about 12 weeks into one pool. Regarding the study as a whole: Repertoires were collected only later (after the peak T cell response had occurred). Donors skewed white British and female; clonal diversity was possibly underestimated. At study baseline, merely five or six AZD1222 recipients were seropositive.

A note on this clone: What it recognizes is unknown.

Libraries were prepared by immunoSEQ multiplex PCR; TCRdb keeps only in-frame clonotypes and omits some of them. The table shows more than 95,000 clones, with approximately 88% occurring only once. In germline, CDR1 is LNHDA, CDR2 SQIVND (reference sequence). CDR3 length equals 13 residues. V was pared by 1 base and J by 7 bases, with 0 bases of the junction left unmatched. The receptor comes from an adult in good health. The chain joins TRBV19 to TRBJ2-2; TRBD2 agrees at 7 bases. The material was peripheral blood, obtained on day 0 of AZD1222 vaccination. The CDR3 reads CASSIAGGGELFF. The CDR3 region has the DNA TGTGCCAGTAGTATAGCGGGAGGCGGGGAGCTGTTTTTT.